Listed here are 23 T cell receptor beta chains from one sample, sequenced in a study of CD8 T cells in Susac syndrome. Random hexamers were used to reverse transcribe about 0.45 to 1 ug of RNA. Using its own MiXCR run on the immunoSEQ multiplex PCR reads, TCRdb lists one record per CDR3 protein. The sample includes 400,000 or so distinct CDR3 sequences, more than 80% of them seen just once. Sequenced input: CD8+ T cells from PBMCs. The receptor source for this set is a human donor with multiple sclerosis.

The chain has TRBV27 and TRBJ1-2, with D perhaps TRBD1 (5 bases). Trimming left V 5 bases short and J 8 bases short, with 15 bases between. CDR1 is MNHEY and CDR2 is SMNVEV in the germline V gene (reference sequence). There are 13 residues in the CDR3. The CDR3 nucleotides read TGTGCCAGCAGTCCGGGACCTTTCTTGGGCTACACCTTC. Translating it yields CASSPGPFLGYTF.

The genes are TRBV2 and TRBJ1-5, with D unclear. Germline V CDR1 and CDR2: SNHLY, FYNNEI. CDR3 size: 15 residues. Between the trimmed V and J ends, which lost 0 bases and 4 bases, there was a span of 10 bases. DNA of the CDR3: TGTGCCAGCAGTGAAGCCAATACAAAGAATCAGCCCCAGCATTTT. Amino acids: CASSEANTKNQPQHF.

To note about this clonotype: An end of the junction differs from the germline gene, which may be a read error. The J gene is TRBJ2-1, the V gene TRBV6-2 or TRBV6-3; possibly TRBD1 for D (5 bases). CDR1 is MNHEY, CDR2 SVGEGT, per germline. The CDR3 covers 13 residues. This CDR3 is CAGSYIETDEQFF. The CDR3 nucleotides read TGTGCCGGCAGTTATATCGAGACAGATGAGCAGTTCTTC.

This chain uses TRBV4-1 with TRBJ1-6; maybe TRBD1 (6 bases). Germline values: CDR1 MGHRA, CDR2 YSYEKL. The CDR3 extends over 14 amino acids. V lost 1 base and J lost 11, with 12 bases in between. The CDR3 DNA reads as TGCGCCAGCAGCCAAGCTCAGGGGAAAACACCCCTCCACTTT. Translation: CASSQAQGKTPLHF.

V is TRBV19 and J is TRBJ2-1; 8 bases align to TRBD2. This CDR3 is 15 amino acids long. J was trimmed by 4 bases and V by 4 bases; bases with no gene match: 6. CDR1 and CDR2 from the germline V gene are LNHDA and SQIVND (reference sequence). The CDR3 coding sequence is TGTGCCAGTAGTAAGGGTAGCGGGGATTACAATGAGCAGTTCTTC. Amino acids: CASSKGSGDYNEQFF.

The rearrangement joins TRBV20-1 to TRBJ2-7; 7 bases line up with TRBD1. The V gene's germline CDR1 is DFQATT and CDR2 SNEGSKA (reference sequence). V shed 6 bases, J shed 4 bases, and the junction held 12 bases outside the gene matches. The CDR3 has 14 amino acids. In DNA form, the CDR3 reads TGCAGTGCCAGCACCGGGACAGAGGTTTACGAGCAGTACTTC. Translation: CSASTGTEVYEQYF.

V usage is TRBV19 and J usage is TRBJ2-7; 7 nucleotides align to TRBD2. The CDR3 contains 15 residues. V dropped 3 bases and J dropped 0; count of bases not matched to a gene: 5. In germline, CDR1 is LNHDA, CDR2 SQIVND (reference sequence). The CDR3 nucleotides read TGTGCCAGTAGTATCACTAGCGAGGTCTCCTACGAGCAGTACTTC. This sequence encodes CASSITSEVSYEQYF.

The J gene is TRBJ2-4, the V gene TRBV20-1; D is uncertain. The CDR3 extends over 14 amino acids. Germline V CDR1 and CDR2: DFQATT, SNEGSKA (reference sequence). Trimming shortened V by 1 base and J by 0 bases, and 7 bases separated the two germline ends. The chain's CDR3 is CSARAELAKNIQYF. The CDR3 nucleotides read TGCAGTGCTAGAGCGGAACTAGCCAAAAACATTCAGTACTTC.

This clonotype was seen a few times. The CDR3, as DNA: TGTGCCAGCAGTTCCGGGACAGGCGGTTCCGAGCAGTACTTC. Its translation: CASSSGTGGSEQYF. This chain uses TRBV6-5 with TRBJ2-7; 8 nucleotides match TRBD1. V lost 4 bases to trimming and J lost 6 bases; unmatched junction nucleotides: 8. The CDR3 spans 14 residues. Germline CDR1 is MNHEY and CDR2 is SVGAGI.

The gene calls are TRBV13 and TRBJ2-1; no definite D call. V lost 1 base, J lost 0 bases, and 10 bases lay in between. Germline V gene sequence: CDR1 PRHDT, CDR2 FYEKMQ (reference sequence). The CDR3 totals 16 residues. Here the CDR3 reads CASSLERSPSYNEQFF. As DNA, the CDR3 is TGTGCCAGCAGCTTAGAAAGGAGTCCCTCCTACAATGAGCAGTTCTTC.

The gene calls are TRBV4-1 and TRBJ1-3; D possibly corresponds to TRBD1 (6 bases). CDR1 and CDR2 (germline): MGHRA, YSYEKL. The CDR3 covers 19 residues. The V gene lost 1 base and the J gene lost 3 bases, with 22 bases spanning the gap. The CDR3 loop reads CASSQGGGRGFAGGNTIYF. As DNA, the CDR3 is TGCGCCAGCAGCCAAGGTGGCGGCAGGGGCTTCGCTGGTGGAAACACCATATATTTT.

A remark on this clonotype: This CDR3 is missing its conserved last phenylalanine or tryptophan, likely due to a read error. This chain uses TRBV12-3 or TRBV12-4 with TRBJ2-5; the D is unclear. The length of the CDR3 is 15 residues. The V end was cut by 3 bases, the J end by 3 bases, with 14 bases between. The CDR3 DNA follows: TGTGCCAGCAGTTTTTTGCGTGGGGTAAAAGAGACCCAGTACCTC. Its protein product is CASSFLRGVKETQYL.

The chain recombines TRBV19 with TRBJ2-1; no reliable D call. V lost 2 bases, J lost 9 bases, and 11 bases lay in between. The germline V gene encodes CDR1 LNHDA and CDR2 SQIVND (reference sequence). This CDR3 has 13 amino acids. The CDR3: CASSIPPLIEQFF. The CDR3 nucleotides are TGTGCCAGTAGTATACCCCCCCTTATTGAGCAGTTCTTC.

The chain carries TRBV20-1 and TRBJ2-7; D is ambiguous. Between the trimmed V and J ends, which lost 5 bases and 3 bases, there was a span of 17 bases. CDR3 length: 14 residues. Germline V gene lookup returns CDR1 DFQATT and CDR2 SNEGSKA (reference sequence). This CDR3 reads CSAGIPADGYEQYF. CDR3 in DNA: TGCAGTGCTGGCATTCCGGCAGACGGCTACGAGCAGTACTTC.

This chain links TRBV6-1 with TRBJ2-5; TRBD2 agrees at 7 bases. This CDR3 region has 16 residues. With V trimmed by 6 bases and J by 2 bases, 12 bases remained unmatched. In germline, CDR1 is MNHNS, CDR2 SASEGT. In DNA, the CDR3 is TGTGCCAGCAGCCTTTGGGAAGCGGGGTTTCAAGAGACCCAGTACTTC. It specifies CASSLWEAGFQETQYF.

The chain links TRBV6-4 to TRBJ2-1; no clear D gene. Germline CDR1 is MRHNA and CDR2 is SNTAGT. The CDR3 length is 12 residues. The V end lost 5 bases, the J end lost 3 bases, and 5 bases lay between the germline ends. The CDR3 DNA sequence: TGTGCCAGCAGTCCCCACTACAATGAGCAGTTCTTC. Translation: CASSPHYNEQFF.

The gene calls are TRBV20-1 and TRBJ2-1, with 10 bases lining up with TRBD1. Germline values: CDR1 DFQATT, CDR2 SNEGSKA (reference sequence). The CDR3 contains 15 residues. V shed 2 bases and J 5 bases; nucleotides not matched to a gene: 6. In nucleotides, the CDR3 is TGCAGTGCTAGAACCGGGACAGGGGTAAACAATGAGCAGTTCTTC. Translating it yields CSARTGTGVNNEQFF.

The rearrangement links TRBV7-8 to TRBJ2-1; D gene unclear. Trimming took 1 base from V and 3 from J, leaving 10 bases between them. The CDR3 runs to 15 residues. CDR1 is SGHVS, CDR2 FQNEAQ, per germline. In DNA form, the CDR3 reads TGTGCCAGCAGCTTAGTTTTGGATCTCTACAATGAGCAGTTCTTC. This translates into CASSLVLDLYNEQFF.

This clonotype showed up just once. The chain couples TRBV6-2 or TRBV6-3 to TRBJ2-3; 10 nucleotides align to TRBD2. CDR1 and CDR2 from the germline V gene are MNHEY and SVGEGT. The CDR3 sequence is 16 residues long. Unmatched junction bases numbered 6, after V lost 3 bases and J lost 3 bases. In nucleotides, the CDR3 is TGTGCCAGCAGTTATTTGACTAGCGGGTGGACAGATACGCAGTATTTT. Amino acids: CASSYLTSGWTDTQYF.

Only one count was recorded for this clonotype. The chain links TRBV6-2 or TRBV6-3 to TRBJ1-5, with D uncertain. CDR1 is MNHEY, CDR2 SVGEGT, per germline. Between the trimmed V and J ends, which lost 1 base and 5 bases, there was a span of 12 bases. This CDR3 region has 15 residues. Here the CDR3 DNA reads TGTGCCAGCAGTTACTTCGTCGCGAGGGATCAGCCCCAGCATTTT. Its translation is CASSYFVARDQPQHF.

The V gene is TRBV4-1, the J gene TRBJ1-4; no reliable D call. Germline lookup yields CDR1 MGHRA and CDR2 YSYEKL. The CDR3 consists of 16 residues. V gave up 4 bases and J gave up 8 bases, with 20 bases separating them. The CDR3 DNA is TGCGCCAGCAGCCTCCTCTTGGCCCCATTTTTGGAAAAACTGTTTTTT. Protein sequence: CASSLLLAPFLEKLFF.

The chain couples TRBV6-5 to TRBJ2-1, with no clear D. This CDR3 has 14 amino acids. The V gene's germline CDR1 is MNHEY and CDR2 SVGAGI. The V end was cut by 0 bases, the J end by 6 bases, with 9 bases between. This CDR3 reads CASSYSSNFNEQFF. The CDR3 bases are TGTGCCAGCAGTTACTCGAGTAACTTCAATGAGCAGTTCTTC.

The chain uses TRBV7-2 and TRBJ2-5; TRBD2 matches 7 bases. J lost 3 bases, V lost 5 bases, and 9 bases had no gene match. Per the germline V gene, CDR1 is SGHTA and CDR2 is FQGNSA. CDR3 length: 15 amino acids. The CDR3, as DNA: TGTGCCAGCAGCGACCCTACTAGCGAGGAAGAGACCCAGTACTTC. Its protein product is CASSDPTSEEETQYF.